A single sample gave rise to the 17 T cell receptor beta chains below, sequenced in a study of blood T cell repertoires in COVID-19. Assay: immunoSEQ multiplex PCR; the TCRdb copy retains only in-frame clones and omits some. The sample comprises 50,000 or so clones, about nine tenths of which are singletons, and approximately 14% rests with the top ten. The sequenced sample consisted of peripheral blood. The receptors were sampled from a man between 65 and 79 years old with acute or convalescent COVID-19.

CDR3 bases: TGTGCCAGCAGCTTAGAAGGGACAGGGCCCTACGAGCAGTACTTC. Residues: CASSLEGTGPYEQYF. The chain links TRBV7-9 to TRBJ2-7; the match to TRBD1 covers 9 bases. The ends lost 1 base at V and 2 bases at J; junction bases unmatched: 3. Germline CDR1 SEHNR, CDR2 FQNEAQ (reference sequence). The CDR3 has 15 amino acids.

CDR3 coding DNA: TGTGCCACCAGTGACCTACCCACTAGCGCAGGTAGCACAGATACGCAGTATTTT. Translation: CATSDLPTSAGSTDTQYF. The chain uses TRBV24-1 and TRBJ2-3, with 7 bases fitting TRBD2. Per germline, CDR1 KGHDR and CDR2 SFDVKD. The length of the CDR3 is 18 residues. The V gene end was trimmed by 4 bases and the J gene end by 0 bases; junction bases not matched to a gene: 12.

The chain couples TRBV4-2 to TRBJ1-4; D unresolved. The CDR3 is 16 amino acids. Trimming pared 0 bases from V and 0 bases from J, leaving 8 bases between. The germline V gene has CDR1 LGHNA and CDR2 YNFKEQ. CDR3 DNA sequence: TGTGCCAGCAGCCAAGAACGGTCCGCAACTAATGAAAAACTGTTTTTT. Translated: CASSQERSATNEKLFF.

This clone was seen just once. The genes are TRBV28 and TRBJ2-5, with D tentatively TRBD2 (6 bases). V was pared by 1 base and J by 9 bases, with 18 bases between. The germline V gene has CDR1 MDHEN and CDR2 SYDVKM. The CDR3 has 15 residues. DNA for the CDR3: TGTGCCAGCAGTTTATCTCTGGGACTTCTTGGAGCCCAGTACTTC. Translating it yields CASSLSLGLLGAQYF.

The chain joins TRBV5-1 to TRBJ1-1, with 9 bases that match TRBD1. V dropped 2 bases and J dropped 5; count of bases not matched to a gene: 4. The CDR3 runs 14 residues. The germline CDR1 and CDR2 sequences are SGHRS and YFSETQ. DNA for the CDR3: TGCGCCAGCAGCTTACAGGGGGCTAGAACTGAAGCTTTCTTT. Translated, it gives CASSLQGARTEAFF.

V is TRBV28 and J is TRBJ1-3, with 7 bases identical to TRBD1. Germline V gene lookup returns CDR1 MDHEN and CDR2 SYDVKM. The CDR3 totals 13 residues. The ends lost 6 bases at V and 2 bases at J; junction bases unmatched: 1. CDR3 sequence: CASSGTAGNTIYF. Here the CDR3 DNA reads TGTGCCAGCAGCGGGACAGCTGGAAACACCATATATTTT.

This chain joins TRBV30 and TRBJ2-5; D is possibly TRBD2 (5 bases). CDR3 size: 13 residues. V was trimmed by 0 bases and J by 5 bases, leaving 10 bases between them. Germline lookup yields CDR1 GTSNPN and CDR2 SVGIG (reference sequence). CDR3 bases: TGTGCCTGGAGTGTGGGAGCACGGGAGACCCAGTACTTC. Protein product: CAWSVGARETQYF.

The chain is built from TRBV5-1 and TRBJ1-2, with D possibly TRBD1 on 6 matching bases. The CDR3 runs 13 residues. Germline V gene sequence: CDR1 SGHRS, CDR2 YFSETQ. V lost 1 base, J lost 8 bases, and 12 bases lay in between. CDR3 sequence (DNA): TGCGCCAGCAGCTTGACAGGGATGGACGGCTACACCTTC. Translated: CASSLTGMDGYTF.

The J gene is TRBJ2-2, the V gene TRBV12-3 or TRBV12-4; TRBD2 is a possible D gene (5 bases). There are 13 residues in the CDR3. Deletions cut 3 bases from V and 6 bases from J, with 8 bases between. CDR3 sequence reads: CASSFSRAGELFF. CDR3 sequence (DNA): TGTGCCAGCAGTTTCTCGAGGGCCGGGGAGCTGTTTTTT.

The chain recombines TRBV29-1 with TRBJ2-7; D might be TRBD1 (7 bases). The V gene's germline CDR1 is SQVTM and CDR2 ANQGSEA. Deletions cut 6 bases from V and 3 bases from J, with 12 bases between. CDR3 length equals 12 residues. The CDR3 reads CSVAGQNYEQYF. The DNA for the CDR3 is TGCAGCGTCGCGGGACAGAACTACGAGCAGTACTTC.

In this sample, this clone turned up a few times. V usage is TRBV7-9 and J usage is TRBJ1-4; possible D gene TRBD1, 6 bases. The length of the CDR3 is 15 residues. The germline V gene has CDR1 SEHNR and CDR2 FQNEAQ (reference sequence). V lost 8 bases to trimming and J lost 3 bases, with 16 bases between them. The CDR3: CASRNEDRPNEKLFF. The DNA for the CDR3 is TGTGCCAGCCGAAATGAGGACAGACCTAATGAAAAACTGTTTTTT.

This chain uses TRBV2 with TRBJ2-1; 8 bases match TRBD2. V shed 6 bases and J 5 bases; nucleotides not matched to a gene: 12. CDR1 SNHLY and CDR2 FYNNEI come from the germline V gene. There are 16 residues in the CDR3. CDR3 DNA: TGTGCCAGCAGCGCGACGGGACGGGAGGGGGACAATGAGCAGTTCTTC. This sequence encodes CASSATGREGDNEQFF.

This chain joins TRBV10-3 and TRBJ2-5; TRBD2 is a possible D gene (5 bases). Germline loops: CDR1 ENHRY, CDR2 SYGVKD. The CDR3 runs 13 residues. V gave up 10 bases and J gave up 5 bases, with 17 bases separating them. The CDR3 DNA reads TGTGCCACTACGCCGAGGGCCGGTGAGACCCAGTACTTC. It codes for CATTPRAGETQYF.

This chain connects TRBV7-9 to TRBJ2-1, with D possibly TRBD1 on 6 matching bases. With 3 bases removed from V and 4 bases from J, the gap between germline ends came to 13 bases. Germline V gene data show CDR1 as SEHNR and CDR2 as FQNEAQ (reference sequence). This CDR3 spans 15 amino acids. The CDR3 sequence is CASSFQGQNYNEQFF. In DNA, the CDR3 is TGTGCCAGCAGCTTTCAGGGGCAGAATTACAATGAGCAGTTCTTC.

The rearrangement uses TRBV30 and TRBJ1-6; D uncertain. The CDR3 extends over 13 amino acids. V lost 3 bases to trimming and J lost 4 bases, with 7 bases between them. CDR1 and CDR2 (germline): GTSNPN, SVGIG (reference sequence). The CDR3: CAWSEGYNSPLHF. CDR3 coding DNA: TGTGCCTGGAGCGAGGGATATAATTCACCCCTCCACTTT.

V gene TRBV2 combines with J gene TRBJ2-2; D may be TRBD1 (6 bases). This CDR3 has 15 amino acids. The V and J ends lost 5 bases and 7 bases respectively, with 17 bases between them. CDR1 and CDR2 from the germline V gene are SNHLY and FYNNEI. The CDR3 bases are TGTGCCAGCAGTCCAAGACAGGCCGATATCGGGGAGCTGTTTTTT. It specifies CASSPRQADIGELFF. The whole variable domain, filled in from reference TRBV2 and TRBJ2-2, reads EPEVTQTPSHQVTQMGQEVILRCVPISNHLYFYWYRQILGQKVEFLVSFYNNEISEKSEIFDDQFSVERPDGSNFTLKIRSTKLEDSAMYFCASSPRQADIGELFFGEGSRLTVL.

V is TRBV18 and J is TRBJ2-5; D possibly corresponds to TRBD2 (7 bases). Per the germline V gene, CDR1 is KGHSH and CDR2 is LQKENI. The CDR3 loop spans 16 amino acids. The V gene lost 3 bases and the J gene lost 1 base, with 15 bases spanning the gap. The CDR3 nucleotides read TGTGCCAGCTCACCTTACGGGGGGCCGCTCCAAGAGACCCAGTACTTC. This sequence encodes CASSPYGGPLQETQYF.